These 26 T cell receptor beta chains were all obtained from the same sample, sequenced in a study of blood T cell repertoires in COVID-19. Only in-frame clones appear in the TCRdb table, and some are missing; sequencing was by immunoSEQ multiplex PCR. This repertoire shows 300,000 to 400,000 clones, 75% to 90% found once; its top ten account for 7.1%. The sample was peripheral blood. Receptors originate from a woman aged 55-75 years with COVID-19, enrolled during active disease.

The chain is built from TRBV5-1 and TRBJ1-2; 10 positions match TRBD1. J gave up 4 bases and V 7 bases, and 16 bases lay outside the gene matches. The CDR3 has 17 residues. Germline V gives CDR1 SGHRS, CDR2 YFSETQ. The CDR3 protein is CASGKGTGVELGYGYTF. The CDR3 nucleotides read TGCGCCAGCGGAAAGGGGACAGGGGTAGAACTAGGCTATGGCTACACCTTC. The complete variable domain, with remaining parts taken from reference TRBV5-1 and TRBJ1-2, reads KAGVTQTPRYLIKTRGQQVTLSCSPISGHRSVSWYQQTPGQGLQFLFEYFSETQRNKGNFPGRFSGRQFSNSRSEMNVSTLELGDSALYLCASGKGTGVELGYGYTFGSGTRLTVV.

The rearrangement uses TRBV10-3 and TRBJ1-4, with no clear D. This CDR3 region has 13 residues. V lost 5 bases and J lost 5, with 9 bases in between. The germline gives CDR1 ENHRY, CDR2 SYGVKD. The CDR3 spells CAISRDLNEKLFF. For the CDR3, the DNA is TGTGCCATCAGTCGGGATCTAAATGAAAAACTGTTTTTT.

The chain links TRBV9 to TRBJ2-2, with 12 bases aligning to TRBD1. The CDR3 runs 20 residues. The V gene end was trimmed by 1 base and the J gene end by 4 bases; junction bases not matched to a gene: 14. CDR1 is SGDLS and CDR2 is YYNGEE in the germline V gene. The DNA of the CDR3 is TGTGCCAGCAGCGTACAAACGGGACAGGGGGCGCGAAGGCGCACCGGGGAGCTGTTTTTT. Its protein product is CASSVQTGQGARRRTGELFF. Based on the CDR3 plus reference TRBV9 and TRBJ2-2, the full variable domain is DSGVTQTPKHLITATGQRVTLRCSPRSGDLSVYWYQQSLDQGLQFLIQYYNGEERAKGNILERFSAQQFPDLHSELNLSSLELGDSALYFCASSVQTGQGARRRTGELFFGEGSRLTVL.

The chain couples TRBV7-3 to TRBJ1-1; no definite D call. From germline, CDR1 is SGHTA and CDR2 FQGTGA. The length of the CDR3 is 14 residues. The V end was cut by 2 bases, the J end by 1 base, with 8 bases between. CDR3 in DNA: TGTGCCAGCAGCTTACGTCCCTCGAACACTGAAGCTTTCTTT. Translation: CASSLRPSNTEAFF.

The gene calls are TRBV10-3 and TRBJ2-2; 12 positions agree with TRBD2. Germline-derived CDR1 and CDR2 are ENHRY and SYGVKD. The CDR3 spans 18 residues. V trimming: 4 bases; J trimming: 3 bases; junction bases outside the gene matches: 9. As DNA, the CDR3 is TGTGCCATCAGTGTATCAGCTAGCGGGGGGGCGGACACCGGGGAGCTGTTTTTT. Its translation: CAISVSASGGADTGELFF.

On this clone: The same CDR3 can be traced to other DNA sequences in this sample. This sequence joins TRBV9 and TRBJ1-3; a weak D match, TRBD1 (6 bases). The V gene lost 0 bases and the J gene lost 4 bases, with 8 bases spanning the gap. This CDR3 spans 14 amino acids. CDR1 and CDR2 (germline): SGDLS, YYNGEE. The CDR3 protein is CASSVAGAGNTIYF. CDR3 nucleotides: TGTGCCAGCAGCGTAGCAGGGGCCGGAAACACCATATATTTT.

The chain joins TRBV9 to TRBJ2-1, with TRBD1 matching 7 bases. CDR3 length: 15 amino acids. J was trimmed by 3 bases and V by 5 bases; bases with no gene match: 8. Germline V gene data show CDR1 as SGDLS and CDR2 as YYNGEE. CDR3 region: CASSSGTANYNEQFF. The CDR3 DNA is TGTGCCAGCAGTTCCGGGACAGCGAACTACAATGAGCAGTTCTTC.

The chain has TRBV19 and TRBJ2-2; 12 bases map to TRBD2. The germline CDR1 and CDR2 sequences are LNHDA and SQIVND (reference sequence). The CDR3 sequence is 17 residues long. V shed 5 bases, J shed 1 base, and the junction held 5 bases outside the gene matches. CDR3 loop: CASSASGGERNTGELFF. CDR3 nucleotide sequence: TGTGCCAGTAGTGCTAGCGGGGGGGAAAGGAACACCGGGGAGCTGTTTTTT.

The chain joins TRBV18 to TRBJ1-1; D unclear. This CDR3 contains 13 residues. The germline V gene has CDR1 KGHSH and CDR2 LQKENI. V lost 5 bases and J lost 1, with 8 bases in between. The CDR3 bases are TGTGCCAGCTCAAAAACTGAGAACACTGAAGCTTTCTTT. Encoded protein: CASSKTENTEAFF.

This clone was seen only a few times. V gene TRBV3-1 (or the pseudogene TRBV3-2) combines with J gene TRBJ2-2; D perhaps matches TRBD2 (5 bases). Looked up from germline, CDR1 is LGHDT and CDR2 is YNNKEL (reference sequence). The CDR3 runs 15 residues. V was clipped by 1 base and J by 7 bases, with 13 bases between them. The CDR3 protein is CASSQVLAFGGELFF. In nucleotides, the CDR3 is TGTGCCAGCAGCCAAGTGTTAGCGTTCGGCGGGGAGCTGTTTTTT.

V gene TRBV7-2 combines with J gene TRBJ2-1, with D perhaps TRBD1 (6 bases). The germline gives CDR1 SGHTA, CDR2 FQGNSA. The length of the CDR3 is 16 residues. The ends were cut back, 5 bases at V and 7 bases at J, with 21 bases in the middle. CDR3 amino acids: CASSPYHRVQGNEQFF. The CDR3 DNA reads as TGTGCCAGCAGCCCCTATCACAGGGTCCAAGGAAATGAGCAGTTCTTC. Variable domain in full (rest from reference TRBV7-2 and TRBJ2-1): GAGVSQSPSNKVTEKGKDVELRCDPISGHTALYWYRQSLGQGLEFLIYFQGNSAPDKSGLPSDRFSAERTGGSVSTLTIQRTQQEDSAVYLCASSPYHRVQGNEQFFGPGTRLTVL.

A single count supports this clone. The V gene is TRBV28, the J gene TRBJ1-2; tentatively, D is TRBD1 (5 bases). Germline-derived CDR1 and CDR2 are MDHEN and SYDVKM. Trimming took 8 bases from V and 4 from J, leaving 17 bases between them. The CDR3 runs to 14 residues. The CDR3 coding sequence is TGTGCCAGCTCGTCCTTCGGGGGAGCCTATGGCTACACCTTC. Translating gives CASSSFGGAYGYTF.

V gene TRBV19 combines with J gene TRBJ1-1; no reliable D call. The CDR3 totals 13 residues. V was clipped by 4 bases and J by 7 bases, with 13 bases between them. The germline gives CDR1 LNHDA, CDR2 SQIVND (reference sequence). In nucleotides, the CDR3 is TGTGCCAGTAGTACAGATCGGAGGATTGAAGCTTTCTTT. Protein product: CASSTDRRIEAFF.

This rearrangement joins TRBV19 to TRBJ2-7; 9 nucleotides agree with TRBD2. The CDR3 loop spans 14 amino acids. V lost 4 bases, J lost 6 bases, and 7 bases stayed unmatched. From germline, CDR1 is LNHDA and CDR2 SQIVND (reference sequence). In DNA, the CDR3 is TGTGCCAGTAGTAGCGGGGGGGCCTGGAGCGAGCAGTACTTC. Translated: CASSSGGAWSEQYF.

This chain connects TRBV5-1 to TRBJ2-4, with D possibly TRBD1 on 6 matching bases. Deletions cut 4 bases from V and 7 bases from J, with 21 bases between. The CDR3 contains 16 residues. The germline CDR1 and CDR2 sequences are SGHRS and YFSETQ. This CDR3 reads CASSRGQGSNGNIQYF. The CDR3 DNA is TGCGCCAGCAGCAGGGGCCAGGGGTCAAACGGGAACATTCAGTACTTC.

This sequence joins TRBV27 and TRBJ2-6; D remains ambiguous. The V end lost 3 bases, the J end lost 0 bases, and 6 bases lay between the germline ends. Germline assignment: CDR1 MNHEY and CDR2 SMNVEV (reference sequence). The CDR3 spans 15 residues. The CDR3 loop reads CASSFFLSGANVLTF. The CDR3 DNA is TGTGCCAGCAGTTTCTTCCTCTCTGGGGCCAACGTCCTGACTTTC. The full variable domain, completed using reference TRBV27 and TRBJ2-6, is EAQVTQNPRYLITVTGKKLTVTCSQNMNHEYMSWYRQDPGLGLRQIYYSMNVEVTDKGDVPEGYKVSRKEKRNFPLILESPSPNQTSLYFCASSFFLSGANVLTFGAGSRLTVL.

The chain is built from TRBV4-3 and TRBJ1-1; a weak D match, TRBD1 (5 bases). CDR1 and CDR2 (germline): LGHNA, YSLEER. This CDR3 comprises 13 residues. Deletions cut 1 base from V and 8 bases from J, with 11 bases between. The CDR3 DNA reads TGCGCCAGCAGCCAAGGTAGGGGCACGGAAGCTTTCTTT. This sequence encodes CASSQGRGTEAFF.

V gene TRBV27 combines with J gene TRBJ1-5; D not resolved. Germline CDR1 and CDR2: MNHEY and SMNVEV (reference sequence). Between the trimmed V and J ends, which lost 4 bases and 0 bases, there was a span of 16 bases. The CDR3 runs 17 residues. CDR3 sequence reads: CASSSRGAHYSNQPQHF. CDR3 nucleotide sequence: TGTGCCAGCAGTTCACGTGGTGCTCACTATAGCAATCAGCCCCAGCATTTT.

The chain carries TRBV27 and TRBJ2-7; 10 positions match TRBD1. CDR3 length: 14 amino acids. The V segment lost 6 bases and the J segment 4 bases; nucleotides outside the gene matches: 6. Germline lookup yields CDR1 MNHEY and CDR2 SMNVEV (reference sequence). DNA of the CDR3: TGTGCCAGCAGCCTGACAGGGGGCTGGTACGAGCAGTACTTC. It encodes CASSLTGGWYEQYF.

The chain combines TRBV3-1 (or the pseudogene TRBV3-2) with TRBJ2-7, with TRBD1 matching 7 bases. The V gene end was trimmed by 3 bases and the J gene end by 5 bases; junction bases not matched to a gene: 7. Germline-derived CDR1 and CDR2 are LGHDT and YNNKEL (reference sequence). The CDR3 runs 14 residues. This CDR3 reads CASSQTDREHEQYF. The CDR3 DNA reads TGTGCCAGCAGCCAGACCGACAGGGAGCACGAGCAGTACTTC.

This chain connects TRBV14 to TRBJ2-7; 7 nucleotides match TRBD1. With V trimmed by 5 bases and J by 1 base, 14 bases remained unmatched. The CDR3 runs 17 residues. Germline V gives CDR1 SGHDN, CDR2 FVKESK. The CDR3 loop is CASSTGQLNTGSYEQYF. CDR3 sequence (DNA): TGTGCCAGCAGCACGGGACAGCTCAATACAGGGTCCTACGAGCAGTACTTC.

The CDR3 DNA reads as TGTGCCAGTAGTACCCCAGGGGGGTGGTCTAGTGAGCAGTTCTTC. It specifies CASSTPGGWSSEQFF. The rearrangement joins TRBV19 to TRBJ2-1; tentatively, D is TRBD1 (7 bases). CDR1 and CDR2 (germline): LNHDA, SQIVND (reference sequence). Trimming removed 4 bases at V and 9 bases at J, with 19 bases between. The CDR3 is 15 residues long.

V gene TRBV3-1 (or the pseudogene TRBV3-2) combines with J gene TRBJ1-1; TRBD1 agrees at 7 bases. V was clipped by 4 bases and J by 4 bases; unmatched bases: 9. CDR1 is LGHDT, CDR2 YNNKEL, per germline (reference sequence). The CDR3 spans 15 residues. The CDR3 bases are TGTGCCAGCAGCCCAAAAGTATCAGGGGGCACTGAAGCTTTCTTT. It yields the protein CASSPKVSGGTEAFF.

J is TRBJ1-1 and V is TRBV5-1, with a weak D call TRBD1 (5 bases). CDR1 and CDR2 (germline): SGHRS, YFSETQ. The CDR3 has 14 amino acids. V was cut by 0 bases and J by 6 bases, with 12 bases left in between. The CDR3 here is CASSLGLREAEAFF. The CDR3 DNA sequence: TGCGCCAGCAGCTTGGGTCTCAGGGAGGCTGAAGCTTTCTTT.

This clone has just one count. The CDR3 loop is CASSPRTMTSGVNRANVLTF. For the CDR3, the DNA is TGTGCCAGCAGCCCCCGGACCATGACTAGCGGGGTTAACCGGGCCAACGTCCTGACTTTC. This rearrangement joins TRBV5-5 to TRBJ2-6; 11 bases match TRBD2. CDR1 and CDR2 from the germline V gene are SGHKS and YYEKEE (reference sequence). V shed 4 bases and J 5 bases; nucleotides not matched to a gene: 17. This CDR3 is 20 amino acids long.

This clone was counted once. The V and J genes are TRBV6-2 or TRBV6-3 and TRBJ1-1; 9 bases are a match to TRBD1. Losses at the gene ends were 5 bases for V and 7 bases for J; bases not matched to a gene: 5. CDR3 size: 13 residues. Germline CDR1 MNHEY, CDR2 SVGEGT. The CDR3 reads CASSTGGSIEAFF. The CDR3 DNA reads as TGTGCCAGCAGTACAGGGGGCAGCATTGAAGCTTTCTTT.